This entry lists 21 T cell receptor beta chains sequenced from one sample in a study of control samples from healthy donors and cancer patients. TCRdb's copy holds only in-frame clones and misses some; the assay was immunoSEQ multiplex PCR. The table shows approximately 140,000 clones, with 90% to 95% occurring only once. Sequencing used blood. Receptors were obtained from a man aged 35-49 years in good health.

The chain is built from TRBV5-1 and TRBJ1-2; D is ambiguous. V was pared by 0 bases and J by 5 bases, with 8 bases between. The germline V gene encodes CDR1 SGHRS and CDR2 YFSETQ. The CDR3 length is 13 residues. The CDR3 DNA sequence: TGCGCCAGCAGCTTGGGAAAGGAGTATGGCTACACCTTC. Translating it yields CASSLGKEYGYTF.

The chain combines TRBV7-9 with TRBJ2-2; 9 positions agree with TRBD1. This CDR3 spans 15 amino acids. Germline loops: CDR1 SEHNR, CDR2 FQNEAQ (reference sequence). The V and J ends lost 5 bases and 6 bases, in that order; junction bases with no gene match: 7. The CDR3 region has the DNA TGTGCCAGCAGCATCCGGGACAGGGCCCCCGGGGAGCTGTTTTTT. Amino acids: CASSIRDRAPGELFF.

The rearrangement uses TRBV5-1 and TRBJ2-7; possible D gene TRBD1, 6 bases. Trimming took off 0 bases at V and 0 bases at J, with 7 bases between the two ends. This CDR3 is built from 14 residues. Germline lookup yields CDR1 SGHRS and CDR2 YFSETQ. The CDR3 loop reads CASSLGGGSYEQYF. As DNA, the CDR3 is TGCGCCAGCAGCTTGGGAGGGGGCTCCTACGAGCAGTACTTC.

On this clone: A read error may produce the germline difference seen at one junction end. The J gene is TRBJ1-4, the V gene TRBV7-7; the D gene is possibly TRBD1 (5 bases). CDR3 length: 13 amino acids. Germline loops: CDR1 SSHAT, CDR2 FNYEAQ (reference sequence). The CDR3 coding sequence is TGTGCTAGCAGCGTTTCGACAGCTGGAAAACTGTTTTTT. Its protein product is CASSVSTAGKLFF. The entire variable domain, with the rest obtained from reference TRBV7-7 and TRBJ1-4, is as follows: GAGVSQSPRYKVTKRGQDVTLRCDPISSHATLYWYQQALGQGPEFLTYFNYEAQPDKSGLPSDRFSAERPEGSISTLTIQRTEQRDSAMYRCASSVSTAGKLFFGSGTQLSVL.

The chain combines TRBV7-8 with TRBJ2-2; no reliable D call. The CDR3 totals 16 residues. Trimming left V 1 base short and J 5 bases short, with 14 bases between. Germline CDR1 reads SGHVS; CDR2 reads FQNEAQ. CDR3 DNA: TGTGCCAGCAGCTTAGTTCGAGAAGGCTTAACCGGGGAGCTGTTTTTT. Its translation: CASSLVREGLTGELFF.

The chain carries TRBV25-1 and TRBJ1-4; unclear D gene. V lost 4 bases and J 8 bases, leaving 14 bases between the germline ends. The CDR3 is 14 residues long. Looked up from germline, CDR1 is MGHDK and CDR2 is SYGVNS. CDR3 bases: TGTGCCAGCAGTGGACCGGCTCTGGGCGAAAAACTGTTTTTT. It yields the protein CASSGPALGEKLFF.

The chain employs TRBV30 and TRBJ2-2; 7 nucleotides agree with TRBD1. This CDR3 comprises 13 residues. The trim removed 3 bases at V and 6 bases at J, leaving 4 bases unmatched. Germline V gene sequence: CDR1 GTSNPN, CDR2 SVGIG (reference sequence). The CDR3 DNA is TGTGCCTGGAGGAGGCAGGGGGCCGGGGAGCTGTTTTTT. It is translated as CAWRRQGAGELFF.

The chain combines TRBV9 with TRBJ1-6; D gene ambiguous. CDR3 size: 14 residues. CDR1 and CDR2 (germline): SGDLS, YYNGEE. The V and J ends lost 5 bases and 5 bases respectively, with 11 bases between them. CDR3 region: CASSASGDNSPLHF. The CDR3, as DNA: TGTGCCAGCAGTGCTAGCGGAGATAATTCACCCCTCCACTTT. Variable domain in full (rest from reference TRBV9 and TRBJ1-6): DSGVTQTPKHLITATGQRVTLRCSPRSGDLSVYWYQQSLDQGLQFLIQYYNGEERAKGNILERFSAQQFPDLHSELNLSSLELGDSALYFCASSASGDNSPLHFGNGTRLTVT.

The CDR3 sequence: CASSPVGQGFYGYTF. CDR3 in DNA: TGTGCCAGCTCACCAGTTGGACAGGGATTCTATGGCTACACCTTC. The V gene is TRBV18, the J gene TRBJ1-2; 8 nucleotides align to TRBD1. Germline V gives CDR1 KGHSH, CDR2 LQKENI. This CDR3 is built from 15 residues. V shed 2 bases and J 4 bases; nucleotides not matched to a gene: 6.

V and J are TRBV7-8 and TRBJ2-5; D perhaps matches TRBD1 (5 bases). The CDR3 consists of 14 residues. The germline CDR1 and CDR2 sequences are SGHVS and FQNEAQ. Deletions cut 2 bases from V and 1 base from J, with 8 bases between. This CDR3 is CASSLRQLQETQYF. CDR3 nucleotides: TGTGCCAGCAGCTTAAGACAGCTCCAAGAGACCCAGTACTTC.

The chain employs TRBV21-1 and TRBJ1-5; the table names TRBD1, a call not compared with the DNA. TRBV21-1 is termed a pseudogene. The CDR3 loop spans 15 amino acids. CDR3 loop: CASSPRDRVGQPQHF. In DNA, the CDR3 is TGTGCCAGCAGCCCCCGGGACAGAGTTGGGCAGCCCCAGCATTTT.

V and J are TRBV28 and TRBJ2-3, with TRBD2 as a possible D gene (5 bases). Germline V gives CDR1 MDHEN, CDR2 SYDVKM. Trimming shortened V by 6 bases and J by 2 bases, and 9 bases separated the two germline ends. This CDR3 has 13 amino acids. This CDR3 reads CASSWRATDTQYF. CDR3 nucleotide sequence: TGTGCCAGCAGCTGGCGGGCCACAGATACGCAGTATTTT.

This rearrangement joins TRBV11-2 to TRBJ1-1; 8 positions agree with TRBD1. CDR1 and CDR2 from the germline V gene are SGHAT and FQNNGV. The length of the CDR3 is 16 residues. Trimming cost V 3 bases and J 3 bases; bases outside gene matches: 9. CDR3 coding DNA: TGTGCCAGCAGCTTCAACCTCGGACAGGGAGACACTGAAGCTTTCTTT. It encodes CASSFNLGQGDTEAFF. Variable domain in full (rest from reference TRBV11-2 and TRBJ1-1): EAGVAQSPRYKIIEKRQSVAFWCNPISGHATLYWYQQILGQGPKLLIQFQNNGVVDDSQLPKDRFSAERLKGVDSTLKIQPAKLEDSAVYLCASSFNLGQGDTEAFFGQGTRLTVV.

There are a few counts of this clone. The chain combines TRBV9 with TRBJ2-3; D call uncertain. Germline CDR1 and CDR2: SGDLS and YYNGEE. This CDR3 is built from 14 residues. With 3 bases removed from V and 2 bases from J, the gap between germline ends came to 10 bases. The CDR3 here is CASSGGGVTDTQYF. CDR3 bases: TGTGCCAGCAGCGGCGGCGGAGTCACAGATACGCAGTATTTT. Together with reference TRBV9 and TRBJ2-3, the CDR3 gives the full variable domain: DSGVTQTPKHLITATGQRVTLRCSPRSGDLSVYWYQQSLDQGLQFLIQYYNGEERAKGNILERFSAQQFPDLHSELNLSSLELGDSALYFCASSGGGVTDTQYFGPGTRLTVL.

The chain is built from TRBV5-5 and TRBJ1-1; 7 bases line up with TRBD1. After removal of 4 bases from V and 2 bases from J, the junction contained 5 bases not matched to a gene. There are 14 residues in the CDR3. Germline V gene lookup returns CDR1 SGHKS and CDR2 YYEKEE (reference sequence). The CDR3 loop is CASSRGDSNTEAFF. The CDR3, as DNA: TGTGCCAGCAGCCGGGGGGACAGCAACACTGAAGCTTTCTTT.

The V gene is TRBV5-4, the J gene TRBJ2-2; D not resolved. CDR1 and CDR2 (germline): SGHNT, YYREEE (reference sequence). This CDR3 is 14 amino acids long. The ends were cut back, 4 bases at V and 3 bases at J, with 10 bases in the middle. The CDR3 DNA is TGTGCCAGCAGCATGGAAAGGGACACCGGGGAGCTGTTTTTT. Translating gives CASSMERDTGELFF.

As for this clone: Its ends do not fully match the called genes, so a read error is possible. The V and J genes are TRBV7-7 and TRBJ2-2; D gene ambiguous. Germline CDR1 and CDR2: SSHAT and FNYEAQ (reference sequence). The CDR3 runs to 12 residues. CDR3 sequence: CASSLSPGELFF. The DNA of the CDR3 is TGTGCTAGCAGCTTGTCCCCCGGGGAGCTGTTTTTT.

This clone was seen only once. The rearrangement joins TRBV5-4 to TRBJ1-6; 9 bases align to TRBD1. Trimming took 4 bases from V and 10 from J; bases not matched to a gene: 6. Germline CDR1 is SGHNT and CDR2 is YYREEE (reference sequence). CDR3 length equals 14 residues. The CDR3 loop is CASSINRGQSPLHF. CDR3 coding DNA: TGTGCCAGCAGCATAAACAGGGGGCAATCACCCCTCCACTTT.

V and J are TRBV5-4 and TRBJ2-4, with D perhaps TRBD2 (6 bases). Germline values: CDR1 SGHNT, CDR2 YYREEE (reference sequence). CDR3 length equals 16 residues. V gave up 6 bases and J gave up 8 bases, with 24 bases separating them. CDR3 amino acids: CASTFPGRRARYIQYF. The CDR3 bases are TGTGCCAGCACCTTTCCGGGACGGAGGGCCAGGTACATTCAGTACTTC.

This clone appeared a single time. CDR3 amino acids: CASSIPTGGYEKLFF. In DNA form, the CDR3 reads TGTGCCAGCAGCATTCCGACAGGGGGCTATGAAAAACTGTTTTTT. This rearrangement joins TRBV7-9 to TRBJ1-4, with 10 bases lining up with TRBD1. Germline V CDR1 and CDR2: SEHNR, FQNEAQ (reference sequence). V lost 5 bases to trimming and J lost 6 bases; unmatched junction nucleotides: 6. This CDR3 is 15 amino acids long.

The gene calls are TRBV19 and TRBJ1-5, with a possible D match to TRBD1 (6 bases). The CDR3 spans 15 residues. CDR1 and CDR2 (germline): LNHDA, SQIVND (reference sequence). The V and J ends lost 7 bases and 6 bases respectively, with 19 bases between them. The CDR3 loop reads CASTPRAEQGQPQHF. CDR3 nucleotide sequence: TGTGCCAGTACTCCTAGGGCTGAACAGGGTCAGCCCCAGCATTTT.